This TCR beta chain appears in the sequencing data of a study of blood T cell repertoires in COVID-19. Study in general: Researchers got acute and convalescent COVID-19 samples from the United States, Italy and Spain.

Using immunoSEQ multiplex PCR, the repertoire was profiled, and TCRdb retains in-frame clones only, with some absent. The top ten clones hold roughly 2.9% of a sample with 250,000 to 400,000 clones, under 90% of them seen once. The CDR3 spans 14 residues. Losses at the gene ends were 4 bases for V and 9 bases for J; bases not matched to a gene: 9. CDR1 SGHAT and CDR2 FQDESV come from the germline V gene (reference sequence). The TCR sequence derives from a woman in her 30s with COVID-19, enrolled during active disease. The specimen was peripheral blood. This chain joins TRBV11-1 and TRBJ2-1, with TRBD2 matching 7 bases. CDR3 residues: CASSSGSGTSEQFF. CDR3 nucleotides: TGTGCCAGCAGCTCGGGGAGCGGGACCAGTGAGCAGTTCTTC.